The 6 T cell receptor beta chains in this list originate from one sample, sequenced in a study of blood T cell repertoires in COVID-19. The protocol was immunoSEQ multiplex PCR, while the TCRdb copy is restricted to in-frame clones and leaves out a portion. The sample carries 130,000 or so clones, more than 70% recorded once. Sequences were obtained from peripheral blood. These receptors were obtained from a man aged 50-59 years with acute or convalescent COVID-19.

This sequence joins TRBV13 and TRBJ1-4; possible D gene TRBD1, 6 bases. V gave up 5 bases and J gave up 6 bases, with 16 bases separating them. The germline gives CDR1 PRHDT, CDR2 FYEKMQ (reference sequence). This CDR3 spans 15 amino acids. The CDR3 loop reads CASSNYRAGDEKLFF. CDR3 in DNA: TGTGCCAGCAGCAACTACAGGGCGGGGGATGAAAAACTGTTTTTT. The full variable domain, with the rest looked up from reference TRBV13 and TRBJ1-4, is AAGVIQSPRHLIKEKRETATLKCYPIPRHDTVYWYQQGPGQDPQFLISFYEKMQSDKGSIPDRFSAQQFSDYHSELNMSSLELGDSALYFCASSNYRAGDEKLFFGSGTQLSVL.

The chain has TRBV12-5 and TRBJ2-1; possibly TRBD1 for D (6 bases). CDR1 and CDR2 from the germline V gene are LGHNT and FRNRAP. This CDR3 has 20 residues. Trimming took off 1 base at V and 2 bases at J, with 24 bases between the two ends. CDR3: CASGLAPGDKTVGAYNEQFF. The CDR3 region has the DNA TGTGCTAGTGGTTTGGCCCCAGGGGACAAAACCGTCGGGGCCTACAATGAGCAGTTCTTC.

The chain joins TRBV7-9 to TRBJ2-3; 10 positions match TRBD2. With 5 bases clipped from V and 3 bases from J, the junction kept 5 bases outside the gene matches. The CDR3 spans 15 residues. Germline assignment: CDR1 SEHNR and CDR2 FQNEAQ (reference sequence). For the CDR3, the DNA is TGTGCCAGCAGCCCGGGACTAGCGCCGACAGATACGCAGTATTTT. This codes for CASSPGLAPTDTQYF.

The rearrangement links TRBV5-1 to TRBJ1-1; 7 nucleotides line up with TRBD1. Unmatched junction bases numbered 9, after V lost 5 bases and J lost 2 bases. CDR3 length equals 15 residues. Germline values: CDR1 SGHRS, CDR2 YFSETQ. Written as DNA, the CDR3 is TGCGCCAGCAGTAGGGACAGCCTCCTCAACACTGAAGCTTTCTTT. Translated: CASSRDSLLNTEAFF.

J is TRBJ2-7 and V is TRBV19, with TRBD1 matching 8 bases. The CDR3 is 16 residues long. With V trimmed by 7 bases and J by 2 bases, 13 bases remained unmatched. Germline values: CDR1 LNHDA, CDR2 SQIVND (reference sequence). CDR3: CASTDPTGANPYEQYF. DNA of the CDR3: TGTGCCAGTACCGACCCGACAGGGGCCAACCCCTACGAGCAGTACTTC.

For this clone: Within the sample, other DNA sequences also encode this same CDR3. The V call is TRBV7-9, the J call TRBJ2-3; TRBD2 might be the D (5 bases). V shed 1 base and J shed 0 bases, with 5 bases lying between them. Germline V gene sequence: CDR1 SEHNR, CDR2 FQNEAQ (reference sequence). The CDR3 spans 14 residues. CDR3 DNA: TGTGCCAGCAGCTTAGGGACTAGCACAGATACGCAGTATTTT. Its protein product is CASSLGTSTDTQYF.